The next 27 T cell receptor beta chains were all read from a single sample in a study of blood T cell repertoires in COVID-19. Clones were read by immunoSEQ multiplex PCR, and TCRdb kept only the in-frame ones, dropping some. This table has 150,000 to 180,000 clones, around 80% appearing once. The sample taken for sequencing was PBMCs or T cells enriched from blood (not recorded which). Receptors originate from a man aged 50 to 60 who had recovered from COVID-19.

J is TRBJ1-2 and V is TRBV3-1 (or the pseudogene TRBV3-2); 10 bases fit TRBD1. CDR1 and CDR2 from the germline V gene are LGHDT and YNNKEL (reference sequence). J gave up 5 bases and V 2 bases, and 5 bases lay outside the gene matches. This CDR3 spans 15 amino acids. CDR3 coding DNA: TGTGCCAGCAGCCAAATCAGGACAGGGGGTTATGGCTACACCTTC. Its protein product is CASSQIRTGGYGYTF.

This clone was recorded only once. The V and J genes are TRBV11-3 and TRBJ1-2; 7 positions match TRBD1. Trimming took 5 bases from V and 4 from J; bases not matched to a gene: 4. CDR1 is SGHNT and CDR2 is YENEEA in the germline V gene. The CDR3 sequence is 13 residues long. DNA of the CDR3: TGTGCCAGCAGCCCAACAGGGGCCTATGGCTACACCTTC. Residues: CASSPTGAYGYTF.

This rearrangement joins TRBV18 to TRBJ2-1; D not certain. This CDR3 has 12 amino acids. CDR1 is KGHSH and CDR2 is LQKENI in the germline V gene. V was pared by 0 bases and J by 5 bases, with 2 bases between. The CDR3: CASSPPDNEQFF. For the CDR3, the DNA is TGTGCCAGCTCACCACCCGACAATGAGCAGTTCTTC.

The chain has TRBV4-1 and TRBJ1-5; 8 nucleotides line up with TRBD1. Germline V gives CDR1 MGHRA, CDR2 YSYEKL. The junction had 11 bases not matched to a gene; V was cut back by 1 base and J by 6 bases. The CDR3 length is 17 residues. CDR3 region: CASSQVRAGGVGQPQHF. For the CDR3, the DNA is TGCGCCAGCAGCCAAGTTCGGGCAGGGGGCGTTGGTCAGCCCCAGCATTTT.

The chain is built from TRBV4-3 and TRBJ1-2; D might be TRBD1 (6 bases). CDR1 is LGHNA, CDR2 YSLEER, per germline. The ends were cut back, 0 bases at V and 2 bases at J, with 10 bases in the middle. The CDR3 sequence is 15 residues long. Here the CDR3 DNA reads TGCGCCAGCAGCCAAGAGATGGACAGAAACTATGGCTACACCTTC. Translating it yields CASSQEMDRNYGYTF.

The sample holds one count of this clone. This chain connects TRBV4-3 to TRBJ2-3; TRBD1 agrees at 8 bases. Germline V CDR1 and CDR2: LGHNA, YSLEER. V trimming: 1 base; J trimming: 5 bases; junction bases outside the gene matches: 5. The CDR3 has 15 amino acids. The CDR3 nucleotides read TGCGCCAGCAGCCAAGGGACAGGGATCGGAGATACGCAGTATTTT. This encodes CASSQGTGIGDTQYF.

The CDR3 is CASSQEFGGGARDTQYF. DNA of the CDR3: TGCGCCAGCAGCCAAGAGTTCGGCGGGGGGGCCAGGGATACGCAGTATTTT. The chain carries TRBV4-3 and TRBJ2-3; 9 bases match TRBD2. J was trimmed by 6 bases and V by 0 bases; bases with no gene match: 10. Looked up from germline, CDR1 is LGHNA and CDR2 is YSLEER. CDR3 length: 17 amino acids.

The V and J genes are TRBV5-1 and TRBJ1-2, with D perhaps matching TRBD1 (6 bases). V lost 4 bases and J lost 6, with 16 bases in between. Germline-derived CDR1 and CDR2 are SGHRS and YFSETQ. The CDR3 sequence is 14 residues long. The CDR3, as DNA: TGCGCCAGCAGCGAGGACAGCAAATTTGATGGCTACACCTTC. Amino acid sequence: CASSEDSKFDGYTF.

The rearrangement joins TRBV7-2 to TRBJ2-1, with TRBD1 matching over 9 bases. Germline V gene lookup returns CDR1 SGHTA and CDR2 FQGNSA. V trimming: 6 bases; J trimming: 5 bases; junction bases outside the gene matches: 5. The CDR3 has 14 amino acids. The CDR3 sequence: CASRRGQGNNEQFF. The CDR3 nucleotides read TGTGCCAGCAGGCGTGGACAGGGGAACAATGAGCAGTTCTTC.

The chain links TRBV7-9 to TRBJ2-1; D not certain. There are 13 residues in the CDR3. The V gene's germline CDR1 is SEHNR and CDR2 FQNEAQ (reference sequence). V lost 7 bases to trimming and J lost 4 bases, with 11 bases between them. The CDR3 sequence is CASTQTQYNEQFF. CDR3 coding DNA: TGTGCCAGCACCCAGACACAATACAATGAGCAGTTCTTC.

This clone was observed a single time. The chain couples TRBV14 to TRBJ2-7; D might be TRBD2 (7 bases). Germline assignment: CDR1 SGHDN and CDR2 FVKESK. The length of the CDR3 is 16 residues. With 3 bases removed from V and 2 bases from J, the gap between germline ends came to 17 bases. The CDR3 here is CASSHPGGGGAYEQYF. The CDR3 DNA sequence: TGTGCCAGCAGCCACCCCGGGGGCGGGGGAGCCTACGAGCAGTACTTC.

The chain has TRBV6-1 and TRBJ2-3; TRBD2 agrees at 10 bases. The CDR3 runs 17 residues. Germline V lookup: CDR1 MNHNS, CDR2 SASEGT. With 2 bases clipped from V and 0 bases from J, the junction kept 5 bases outside the gene matches. The CDR3: CASSERQRGGSTDTQYF. The DNA for the CDR3 is TGTGCCAGCAGTGAACGGCAGCGGGGGGGGAGCACAGATACGCAGTATTTT.

The V call is TRBV7-8, the J call TRBJ1-5, with D uncertain. Trimming pared 4 bases from V and 0 bases from J, leaving 13 bases between. Per germline, CDR1 SGHVS and CDR2 FQNEAQ. The CDR3 has 16 residues. As DNA, the CDR3 is TGTGCCAGCAGCTCCTCAGGTTTAGATAGCAATCAGCCCCAGCATTTT. As protein: CASSSSGLDSNQPQHF.

The V and J genes are TRBV19 and TRBJ1-6; no clear D. The CDR3 is 15 amino acids. Trimming shortened V by 5 bases and J by 3 bases, and 11 bases separated the two germline ends. The germline gives CDR1 LNHDA, CDR2 SQIVND (reference sequence). CDR3 in DNA: TGTGCCAGTAGTCCTCAGAAGATCTATAATTCACCCCTCCACTTT. Protein sequence: CASSPQKIYNSPLHF.

The chain carries TRBV14 and TRBJ2-7, with 9 bases matching TRBD2. Germline values: CDR1 SGHDN, CDR2 FVKESK. J gave up 0 bases and V 1 base, and 1 base lay outside the gene matches. CDR3 size: 15 residues. CDR3 DNA sequence: TGTGCCAGCAGCCAAGCTAGCGGGGTCTCCTACGAGCAGTACTTC. Translating it yields CASSQASGVSYEQYF.

The chain couples TRBV7-2 to TRBJ2-3; 8 bases are a match to TRBD1. This CDR3 has 16 amino acids. The germline CDR1 and CDR2 sequences are SGHTA and FQGNSA. V was pared by 1 base and J by 9 bases, with 12 bases of the junction left unmatched. The DNA for the CDR3 is TGTGCCAGCAGCTTAGGTCTAGCAGGGGGCGAACGGACGCAGTATTTT. It translates to CASSLGLAGGERTQYF.

The rearrangement joins TRBV4-1 to TRBJ2-1, with D maybe TRBD1 (6 bases). CDR1 and CDR2 from the germline V gene are MGHRA and YSYEKL. The CDR3 has 17 amino acids. V lost 0 bases and J 2 bases, leaving 14 bases between the germline ends. As DNA, the CDR3 is TGCGCCAGCAGCCAAGACCGGACAGCCACTACCTACAATGAGCAGTTCTTC. Protein: CASSQDRTATTYNEQFF.

The J gene is TRBJ2-7, the V gene TRBV7-9; 9 bases align to TRBD1. V trimming: 5 bases; J trimming: 3 bases; junction bases outside the gene matches: 5. This CDR3 contains 14 residues. Germline assignment: CDR1 SEHNR and CDR2 FQNEAQ (reference sequence). CDR3 sequence: CASSEGTGNYEQYF. As DNA, the CDR3 is TGTGCCAGCAGCGAAGGGACAGGGAACTACGAGCAGTACTTC.

This clone was counted between two and nine times. V is TRBV7-2 and J is TRBJ1-5; 9 nucleotides line up with TRBD1. Losses at the gene ends were 5 bases for V and 4 bases for J; bases not matched to a gene: 6. CDR3 length: 15 residues. In germline, CDR1 is SGHTA, CDR2 FQGNSA. The CDR3 DNA sequence: TGTGCCAGCAGCACAGGGACAGGGCGAAATCAGCCCCAGCATTTT. This sequence encodes CASSTGTGRNQPQHF.

The chain carries TRBV7-2 and TRBJ2-1; possible D gene TRBD2, 6 bases. CDR1 and CDR2 from the germline V gene are SGHTA and FQGNSA. This CDR3 region has 17 residues. V was trimmed by 3 bases and J by 1 base, leaving 16 bases between them. CDR3 sequence: CASSLKASVLSYNEQFF. The CDR3 DNA is TGTGCCAGCAGCTTGAAAGCTAGCGTTCTATCCTACAATGAGCAGTTCTTC.

The V gene is TRBV5-1, the J gene TRBJ2-3; 8 bases align to TRBD2. The CDR3 has 16 residues. V lost 0 bases, J lost 3 bases, and 6 bases stayed unmatched. Germline V gives CDR1 SGHRS, CDR2 YFSETQ. This CDR3 reads CASSLAAGGFTDTQYF. The CDR3 region has the DNA TGCGCCAGCAGCTTGGCGGCGGGGGGATTTACAGATACGCAGTATTTT.

The sample holds a few counts of this clone. V gene TRBV2 combines with J gene TRBJ1-3, with D perhaps TRBD1 (6 bases). CDR1 is SNHLY, CDR2 FYNNEI, per germline. This CDR3 contains 15 residues. Deletions cut 7 bases from V and 0 bases from J, with 13 bases between. CDR3 amino acids: CASTLDRNSGNTIYF. The DNA of the CDR3 is TGTGCCAGCACCCTGGACAGAAACTCTGGAAACACCATATATTTT.

The rearrangement links TRBV6-2 or TRBV6-3 to TRBJ2-3; tentatively, D is TRBD1 (6 bases). Deletions cut 5 bases from V and 0 bases from J, with 9 bases between. The CDR3 extends over 14 amino acids. Germline loops: CDR1 MNHEY, CDR2 SVGEGT. The CDR3 DNA follows: TGTGCCAGCAGTCGGGACACTAGCACAGATACGCAGTATTTT. This sequence encodes CASSRDTSTDTQYF.

The V and J genes are TRBV4-1 and TRBJ2-7; 7 bases are a match to TRBD1. Germline CDR1 and CDR2: MGHRA and YSYEKL. This CDR3 region has 14 residues. V dropped 3 bases and J dropped 12; count of bases not matched to a gene: 14. DNA for the CDR3: TGCGCCAGCAGCCATAACCCTAGGGGGCCAGATTGGTACTTC. It yields the protein CASSHNPRGPDWYF.

The DNA of the CDR3 is TGTGCCATCAGACAGGAAGGGCGGATCGGGGAGCTGTTTTTT. Residues: CAIRQEGRIGELFF. The chain employs TRBV10-3 and TRBJ2-2; TRBD1 is a possible D gene (5 bases). Looked up from germline, CDR1 is ENHRY and CDR2 is SYGVKD. The CDR3 extends over 14 amino acids. Deletions cut 6 bases from V and 7 bases from J, with 15 bases between.

The chain couples TRBV3-1 (or the pseudogene TRBV3-2) to TRBJ1-2; 11 positions match TRBD1. Trimming removed 6 bases from V and 8 bases from J; junction bases left unmatched: 2. CDR3 length: 12 residues. The V gene's germline CDR1 is LGHDT and CDR2 YNNKEL (reference sequence). The CDR3 DNA reads TGTGCCAGCAGTCGGACAGGGGGCGGCTACACCTTC. Amino acid sequence: CASSRTGGGYTF.

The chain recombines TRBV11-2 with TRBJ2-5; 11 positions agree with TRBD2. The CDR3 runs 17 residues. Germline assignment: CDR1 SGHAT and CDR2 FQNNGV. Trimming cost V 5 bases and J 5 bases; bases outside gene matches: 13. The CDR3 sequence is CASSIRISGGARETQYF. DNA for the CDR3: TGTGCCAGCAGCATCCGAATTAGCGGGGGGGCCCGGGAGACCCAGTACTTC. The whole variable domain, remainder taken from reference TRBV11-2 and TRBJ2-5, is EAGVAQSPRYKIIEKRQSVAFWCNPISGHATLYWYQQILGQGPKLLIQFQNNGVVDDSQLPKDRFSAERLKGVDSTLKIQPAKLEDSAVYLCASSIRISGGARETQYFGPGTRLLVL.